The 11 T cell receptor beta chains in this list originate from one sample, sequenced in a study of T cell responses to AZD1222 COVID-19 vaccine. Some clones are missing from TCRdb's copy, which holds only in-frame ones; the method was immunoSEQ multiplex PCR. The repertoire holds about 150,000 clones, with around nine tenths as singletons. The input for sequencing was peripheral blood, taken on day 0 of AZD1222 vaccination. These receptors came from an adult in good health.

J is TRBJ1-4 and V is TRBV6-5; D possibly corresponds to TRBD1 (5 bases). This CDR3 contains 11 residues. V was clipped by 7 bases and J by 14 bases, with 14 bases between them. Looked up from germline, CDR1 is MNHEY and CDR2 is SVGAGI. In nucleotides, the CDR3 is TGTGCCAGCACCTGGGGGAGAGGGCTGTTTTTT. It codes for CASTWGRGLFF.

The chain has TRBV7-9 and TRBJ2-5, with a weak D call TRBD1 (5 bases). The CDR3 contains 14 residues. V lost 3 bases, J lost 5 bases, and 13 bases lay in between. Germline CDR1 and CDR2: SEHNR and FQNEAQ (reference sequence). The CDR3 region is CASSFQGKGETQYF. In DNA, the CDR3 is TGTGCCAGCAGCTTTCAGGGAAAGGGGGAGACCCAGTACTTC.

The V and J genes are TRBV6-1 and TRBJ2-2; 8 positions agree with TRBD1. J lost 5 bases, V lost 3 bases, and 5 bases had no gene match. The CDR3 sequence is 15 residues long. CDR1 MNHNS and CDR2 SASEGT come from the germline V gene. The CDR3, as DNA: TGTGCCAGCAGTGATCGACAGGGGTCGACCGGGGAGCTGTTTTTT. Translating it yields CASSDRQGSTGELFF.

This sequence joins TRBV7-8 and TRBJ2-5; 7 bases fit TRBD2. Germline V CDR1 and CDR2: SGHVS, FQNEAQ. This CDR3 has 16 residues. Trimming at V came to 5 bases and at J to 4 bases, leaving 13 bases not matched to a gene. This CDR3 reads CASSPGGVTSRETQYF. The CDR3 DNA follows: TGTGCCAGCAGCCCAGGTGGAGTGACTAGCAGAGAGACCCAGTACTTC.

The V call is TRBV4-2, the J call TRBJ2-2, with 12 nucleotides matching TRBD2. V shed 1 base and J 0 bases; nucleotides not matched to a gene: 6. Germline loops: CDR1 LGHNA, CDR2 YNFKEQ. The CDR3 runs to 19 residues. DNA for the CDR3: TGTGCCAGCAGCCAAGTCCTCGGGACTAGCGGGTCGAACACCGGGGAGCTGTTTTTT. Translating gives CASSQVLGTSGSNTGELFF.

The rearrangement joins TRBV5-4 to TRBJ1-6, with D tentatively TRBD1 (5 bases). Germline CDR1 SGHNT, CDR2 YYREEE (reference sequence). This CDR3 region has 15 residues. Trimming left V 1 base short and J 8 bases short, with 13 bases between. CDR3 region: CASSLRAGIDSPLHF. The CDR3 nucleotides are TGTGCCAGCAGCTTGCGGGCAGGGATAGATTCACCCCTCCACTTT.

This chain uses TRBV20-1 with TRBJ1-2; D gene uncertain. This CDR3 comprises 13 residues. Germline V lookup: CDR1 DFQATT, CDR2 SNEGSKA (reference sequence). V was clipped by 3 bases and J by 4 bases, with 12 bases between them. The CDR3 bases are TGCAGTGCTAGTCAAGCCCCTAGCTATGGCTACACCTTC. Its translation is CSASQAPSYGYTF.

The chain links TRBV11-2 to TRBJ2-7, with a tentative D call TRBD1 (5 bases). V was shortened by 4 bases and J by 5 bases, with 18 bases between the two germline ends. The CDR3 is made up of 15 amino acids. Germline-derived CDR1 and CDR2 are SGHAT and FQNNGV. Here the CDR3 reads CASSSPLRGIHEQYF. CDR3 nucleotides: TGTGCCAGCAGCTCACCGTTAAGGGGCATCCACGAGCAGTACTTC.

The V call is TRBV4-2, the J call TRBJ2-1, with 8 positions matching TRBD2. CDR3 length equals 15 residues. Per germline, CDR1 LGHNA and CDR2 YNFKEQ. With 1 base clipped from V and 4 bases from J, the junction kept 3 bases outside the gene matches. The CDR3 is CASSQGLAGYNEQFF. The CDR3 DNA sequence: TGTGCCAGCAGCCAAGGTCTAGCGGGTTACAATGAGCAGTTCTTC.

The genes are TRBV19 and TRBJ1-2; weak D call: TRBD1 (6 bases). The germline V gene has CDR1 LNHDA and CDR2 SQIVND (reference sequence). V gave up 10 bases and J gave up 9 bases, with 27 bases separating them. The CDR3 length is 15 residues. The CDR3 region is CATTDQPRTASSYTF. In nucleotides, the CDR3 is TGTGCCACCACTGACCAACCCCGGACAGCCAGTAGCTACACCTTC.

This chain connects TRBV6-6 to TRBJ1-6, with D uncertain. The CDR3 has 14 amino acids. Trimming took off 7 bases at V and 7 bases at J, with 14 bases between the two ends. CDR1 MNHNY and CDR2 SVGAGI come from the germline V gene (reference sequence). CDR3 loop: CASTRESRNSPLHF. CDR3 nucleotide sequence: TGTGCCAGCACCCGAGAAAGCCGGAATTCACCCCTCCACTTT.